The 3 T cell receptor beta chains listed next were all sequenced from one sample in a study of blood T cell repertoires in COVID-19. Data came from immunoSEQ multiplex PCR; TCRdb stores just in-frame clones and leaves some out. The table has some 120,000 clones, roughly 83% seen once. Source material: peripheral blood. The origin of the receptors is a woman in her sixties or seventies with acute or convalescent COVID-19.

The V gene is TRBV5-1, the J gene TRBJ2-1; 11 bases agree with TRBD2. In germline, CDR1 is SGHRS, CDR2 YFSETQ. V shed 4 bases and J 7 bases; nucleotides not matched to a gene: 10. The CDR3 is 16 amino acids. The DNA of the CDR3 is TGCGCCAGCAGCCCCACCATAGCGGGAGGGCCAAATGAGCAGTTCTTC. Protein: CASSPTIAGGPNEQFF.

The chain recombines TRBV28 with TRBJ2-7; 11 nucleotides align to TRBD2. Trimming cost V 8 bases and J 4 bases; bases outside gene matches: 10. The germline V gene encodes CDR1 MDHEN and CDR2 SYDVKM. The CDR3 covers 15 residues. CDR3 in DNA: TGTGCCAGCGGAGTAGATAGCGGGAGGGGGTACGAGCAGTACTTC. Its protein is CASGVDSGRGYEQYF. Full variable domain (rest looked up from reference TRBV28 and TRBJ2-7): DVKVTQSSRYLVKRTGEKVFLECVQDMDHENMFWYRQDPGLGLRLIYFSYDVKMKEKGDIPEGYSVSREKKERFSLILESASTNQTSMYLCASGVDSGRGYEQYFGPGTRLTVT.

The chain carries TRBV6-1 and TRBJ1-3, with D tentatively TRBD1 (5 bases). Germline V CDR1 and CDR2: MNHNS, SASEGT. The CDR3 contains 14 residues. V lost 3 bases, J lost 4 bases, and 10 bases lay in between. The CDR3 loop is CASSESGAGNTIYF. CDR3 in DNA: TGTGCCAGCAGTGAGTCTGGGGCCGGAAACACCATATATTTT.